One and the same sample provided the 25 T cell receptor beta chains below, sequenced in a study of graft-versus-host responses after intestinal transplantation. What these receptors recognize is not known. Method: immunoSEQ multiplex PCR; TCRdb's copy keeps in-frame clones and lacks some. The data contain 100,000 or so clones, over 85% of them singletons. The sample was unstimulated CD8+ T cells sorted from spleen or lymph node cells, taken before transplant. The receptors were sampled from a human donor who was the organ donor for an intestinal transplant.

The chain couples TRBV30 to TRBJ2-1, with 8 bases fitting TRBD2. Losses at the gene ends were 1 base for V and 12 bases for J; bases not matched to a gene: 17. The length of the CDR3 is 16 residues. From germline, CDR1 is GTSNPN and CDR2 SVGIG (reference sequence). The CDR3 region has the DNA TGTGCCTGGAGTGGTATTAGCGGGGCCCCGGATCAGGGGCAGTTCTTC. Translated: CAWSGISGAPDQGQFF.

Regarding this clone: One end of the junction is discordant with germline, which a read error may explain. Other DNA sequences in the same sample also yield this CDR3. This chain joins TRBV6-5 and TRBJ2-6; weak D call: TRBD1 (5 bases). The CDR3 is made up of 15 amino acids. Germline values: CDR1 MNHEY, CDR2 SVGAGI. Here the CDR3 DNA reads TGTGCCAGTAGTTCACAGGTCTCTGGGGCCAACGTCCTGACTTTC. This sequence encodes CASSSQVSGANVLTF.

This chain connects TRBV6-1 to TRBJ1-2; a weak D match, TRBD1 (5 bases). CDR3 length: 15 amino acids. Trimming removed 7 bases at V and 0 bases at J, with 15 bases between. The germline CDR1 and CDR2 sequences are MNHNS and SASEGT. The CDR3 DNA sequence: TGTGCCAGCAAAGGGGCCGCCTCTTCTAACTATGGCTACACCTTC. The encoded protein is CASKGAASSNYGYTF.

The CDR3 reads CASSHRQRGYEQYF. CDR3 in DNA: TGTGCCAGCAGTCACCGCCAGCGCGGCTACGAGCAGTACTTC. The chain employs TRBV27 and TRBJ2-5; D is uncertain. The last part of the DNA fits TRBJ2-7 better; the J call may be wrong. In germline, CDR1 is MNHEY, CDR2 SMNVEV (reference sequence). This CDR3 contains 14 residues.

The chain couples TRBV4-3 to TRBJ1-1; TRBD1 matches at 11 bases. Germline trimming cut 3 bases from V and 3 bases from J; bases unmatched to any gene: 3. Germline loops: CDR1 LGHNA, CDR2 YSLEER. This CDR3 has 15 residues. Here the CDR3 DNA reads TGCGCCAGCAGCCAGGGGACAGGGGGTTACACTGAAGCTTTCTTT. Its translation is CASSQGTGGYTEAFF.

The V gene is TRBV27, the J gene TRBJ2-1, with a possible D match to TRBD2 (5 bases). CDR1 is MNHEY, CDR2 SMNVEV, per germline (reference sequence). The CDR3 loop spans 15 amino acids. The V and J ends lost 1 base and 0 bases respectively, with 7 bases between them. The CDR3 sequence is CASSLLRGSYNEQFF. The CDR3 DNA is TGTGCCAGCAGTTTATTACGGGGCTCCTACAATGAGCAGTTCTTC.

This clone was recorded only once. The rearrangement joins TRBV4-1 to TRBJ2-1; 10 bases are shared with TRBD1. The CDR3 extends over 16 amino acids. Per the germline V gene, CDR1 is MGHRA and CDR2 is YSYEKL. The V gene end was trimmed by 1 base and the J gene end by 2 bases; junction bases not matched to a gene: 2. The CDR3 is CASSQGGQGAYNEQFF. In nucleotides, the CDR3 is TGCGCCAGCAGCCAAGGAGGACAGGGGGCCTACAATGAGCAGTTCTTC.

A single count supports this clone. The chain couples TRBV6-5 to TRBJ1-4, with a possible D match to TRBD1 (5 bases). Deletions cut 2 bases from V and 8 bases from J, with 6 bases between. The CDR3 extends over 12 amino acids. From germline, CDR1 is MNHEY and CDR2 SVGAGI. DNA for the CDR3: TGTGCCAGCAGTTACGACAGCGAAAAACTGTTTTTT. Translating it yields CASSYDSEKLFF.

This clone was recorded once. This chain joins TRBV14 and TRBJ2-7; the D gene is possibly TRBD1 (6 bases). The CDR3 loop spans 16 amino acids. Per the germline V gene, CDR1 is SGHDN and CDR2 is FVKESK. V was shortened by 4 bases and J by 0 bases, with 16 bases between the two germline ends. CDR3 sequence reads: CASSPIQQGSSYEQYF. CDR3 DNA sequence: TGTGCCAGCAGCCCAATCCAACAGGGATCCTCCTACGAGCAGTACTTC.

The chain joins TRBV4-1 to TRBJ2-5, with 9 bases fitting TRBD2. This CDR3 region has 16 residues. Germline lookup yields CDR1 MGHRA and CDR2 YSYEKL. The V and J ends lost 3 bases and 3 bases, in that order; junction bases with no gene match: 8. CDR3 sequence (DNA): TGCGCCAGCAGCCAGCTGGAGCGGGGGGCAGAAGAGACCCAGTACTTC. Translating it yields CASSQLERGAEETQYF.

The sample holds a few counts of this clone. This chain joins TRBV27 and TRBJ1-2; perhaps TRBD1 as D (5 bases). This CDR3 contains 14 residues. Germline V gene lookup returns CDR1 MNHEY and CDR2 SMNVEV (reference sequence). With 3 bases removed from V and 9 bases from J, the gap between germline ends came to 17 bases. The CDR3 loop reads CASSFRQAGTSYTF. CDR3 DNA: TGTGCCAGCAGTTTCCGGCAAGCGGGGACGAGCTACACCTTC.

The V call is TRBV5-8, the J call TRBJ2-5, with D perhaps matching TRBD2 (5 bases). With 0 bases removed from V and 1 base from J, the gap between germline ends came to 16 bases. The CDR3 has 17 residues. Germline CDR1 is SGHTS and CDR2 is YDEGEE. The CDR3 DNA reads as TGTGCCAGCAGCTTGGGGGATTCGGGGAACCTCCAAGAGACCCAGTACTTC. The encoded protein is CASSLGDSGNLQETQYF.

The chain is built from TRBV18 and TRBJ2-3; 7 bases are shared with TRBD1. The CDR3 runs to 20 residues. Germline V CDR1 and CDR2: KGHSH, LQKENI. Trimming at V came to 6 bases and at J to 2 bases, leaving 23 bases not matched to a gene. The CDR3 DNA sequence: TGTGCCAGCTCCCACCCGGCCACAGGACAGGTCTTAGTCCACACAGATACGCAGTATTTT. Translation gives CASSHPATGQVLVHTDTQYF. The full variable domain, rest sourced from reference TRBV18 and TRBJ2-3, is NAGVMQNPRHLVRRRGQEARLRCSPMKGHSHVYWYRQLPEEGLKFMVYLQKENIIDESGMPKERFSAEFPKEGPSILRIQQVVRGDSAAYFCASSHPATGQVLVHTDTQYFGPGTRLTVL.

V gene TRBV7-9 combines with J gene TRBJ2-5; 13 bases align to TRBD2. The V gene's germline CDR1 is SEHNR and CDR2 FQNEAQ (reference sequence). J lost 5 bases, V lost 3 bases, and 15 bases had no gene match. The CDR3 loop spans 19 amino acids. CDR3 loop: CASSFAGLRTSGRGETQYF. As DNA, the CDR3 is TGTGCCAGCAGCTTTGCCGGACTGAGGACTAGCGGGAGAGGGGAGACCCAGTACTTC. Together with reference TRBV7-9 and TRBJ2-5, the CDR3 gives the full variable domain: DTGVSQNPRHKITKRGQNVTFRCDPISEHNRLYWYRQTLGQGPEFLTYFQNEAQLEKSRLLSDRFSAERPKGSFSTLEIQRTEQGDSAMYLCASSFAGLRTSGRGETQYFGPGTRLLVL.

This rearrangement joins TRBV5-1 to TRBJ2-7; a possible D gene is TRBD1 (6 bases). The V end lost 3 bases, the J end lost 0 bases, and 22 bases lay between the germline ends. This CDR3 has 18 amino acids. The germline CDR1 and CDR2 sequences are SGHRS and YFSETQ. The DNA for the CDR3 is TGCGCCAGCAGCTCGCCCGCAAGGGACACAACGGCCTCCTACGAGCAGTACTTC. Encoded protein: CASSSPARDTTASYEQYF.

The V gene is TRBV2, the J gene TRBJ2-5; D is perhaps TRBD2 (5 bases). This CDR3 region has 13 residues. Germline loops: CDR1 SNHLY, CDR2 FYNNEI. The V and J ends lost 5 bases and 3 bases respectively, with 10 bases between them. This CDR3 is CASSRTFEETQYF. CDR3 DNA sequence: TGTGCCAGCAGTAGGACTTTCGAAGAGACCCAGTACTTC. Drawing the rest from reference TRBV2 and TRBJ2-5, the complete variable domain is EPEVTQTPSHQVTQMGQEVILRCVPISNHLYFYWYRQILGQKVEFLVSFYNNEISEKSEIFDDQFSVERPDGSNFTLKIRSTKLEDSAMYFCASSRTFEETQYFGPGTRLLVL.

The chain has TRBV29-1 and TRBJ2-7; 7 bases match TRBD1. The CDR3 extends over 13 amino acids. V dropped 6 bases and J dropped 6; count of bases not matched to a gene: 11. CDR1 is SQVTM, CDR2 ANQGSEA, per germline. CDR3 nucleotides: TGCAGCGTGACGGGGACAGCCCGGGGCGAGCAGTACTTC. Translation: CSVTGTARGEQYF.

V and J are TRBV27 and TRBJ1-4, with D possibly matching TRBD1 (6 bases). CDR1 and CDR2 from the germline V gene are MNHEY and SMNVEV (reference sequence). The CDR3 runs to 14 residues. V dropped 4 bases and J dropped 4 bases, with 10 bases sitting between them. CDR3 bases: TGTGCCAGCAGTTCCCGGGACAATAATGAAAAACTGTTTTTT. This translates into CASSSRDNNEKLFF.

The rearrangement links TRBV19 to TRBJ1-2, with no clear D. V lost 10 bases, J lost 5 bases, and 11 bases lay in between. Germline CDR1 reads LNHDA; CDR2 reads SQIVND (reference sequence). CDR3 length equals 11 residues. The CDR3 DNA sequence: TGTGCCACCTCGGTCGGGTATGGCTACACCTTC. Protein sequence: CATSVGYGYTF.

The V and J genes are TRBV6-5 and TRBJ2-5, with a tentative D call TRBD2 (6 bases). Germline loops: CDR1 MNHEY, CDR2 SVGAGI. V was clipped by 4 bases and J by 2 bases, with 8 bases between them. This CDR3 contains 13 residues. Here the CDR3 reads CASSSGEQETQYF. CDR3 coding DNA: TGTGCCAGCAGTTCGGGGGAGCAAGAGACCCAGTACTTC.

The rearrangement uses TRBV5-1 and TRBJ1-1; TRBD1 agrees at 8 bases. Trimming removed 2 bases from V and 7 bases from J; junction bases left unmatched: 1. There are 12 residues in the CDR3. CDR1 is SGHRS and CDR2 is YFSETQ in the germline V gene. The CDR3 nucleotides read TGCGCCAGCAGCTTCGACAGGGGTGAAGCTTTCTTT. This gives the protein CASSFDRGEAFF.

The CDR3 protein is CASSLIWGGGSDTQYF. The CDR3 DNA follows: TGTGCCAGCAGTTTAATCTGGGGGGGAGGTTCGGATACGCAGTATTTT. This chain uses TRBV27 with TRBJ2-3, with TRBD2 matching over 7 bases. There are 16 residues in the CDR3. The germline CDR1 and CDR2 sequences are MNHEY and SMNVEV (reference sequence). V shed 2 bases, J shed 6 bases, and the junction held 11 bases outside the gene matches.

The V and J genes are TRBV4-3 and TRBJ1-1, with D perhaps matching TRBD1 (5 bases). Trimming cost V 1 base and J 4 bases, with 19 bases left between them. Germline V CDR1 and CDR2: LGHNA, YSLEER. This CDR3 spans 17 amino acids. CDR3 protein: CASSQVFQTPGPTEAFF. The DNA for the CDR3 is TGCGCCAGCAGCCAAGTGTTCCAAACTCCAGGGCCCACTGAAGCTTTCTTT.

The chain combines TRBV7-9 with TRBJ2-1, with no clear D. The ends were cut back, 2 bases at V and 4 bases at J, with 6 bases in the middle. CDR1 SEHNR and CDR2 FQNEAQ come from the germline V gene (reference sequence). The CDR3 sequence is 13 residues long. CDR3 coding DNA: TGTGCCAGCAGCTTACTCGAGTACAATGAGCAGTTCTTC. This translates into CASSLLEYNEQFF.

The rearrangement joins TRBV7-6 to TRBJ2-2; TRBD2 aligns across 12 bases. Germline CDR1 SGHVS, CDR2 FNYEAQ. Trimming removed 1 base from V and 6 bases from J; junction bases left unmatched: 3. The CDR3 spans 16 residues. The CDR3 sequence: CASSLVASGGAGELFF. CDR3 coding DNA: TGTGCCAGCAGCTTAGTGGCTAGCGGGGGGGCCGGGGAGCTGTTTTTT.